This T cell receptor beta chain appears in the sequencing data of a study of OX40 agonist ivuxolimab in advanced cancers. Germline V gene data show CDR1 as ENHRY and CDR2 as SYGVKD. The CDR3 has 13 amino acids. The V gene lost 1 base and the J gene lost 3 bases, with 5 bases spanning the gap. Study-wide points: Also present in some nonresponders was a low level of normalized T-cell clonal expansion. CD4+ and CD8+ blood T cells expanded clonally by week 6 at 0.1 to 3.0 mg/kg. On average, CD8+ T cells had more expanded clones than CD4+.

Comments on this clone: Its cognate antigen is unknown.

Generated by immunoSEQ multiplex PCR, the TCRdb table keeps only in-frame clones and is missing some. The data show about 91,000 clones, around nine tenths seen once. The V gene is TRBV10-3, the J gene TRBJ2-3; D gene uncertain. This clonotype originated in an adult with an advanced solid tumor such as melanoma, head and neck, liver or kidney cancer. The material sequenced was CD4+ or CD8+ T cells sorted from blood, taken in a trial of the OX40 agonist ivuxolimab. For the CDR3, the DNA is TGTGCCATCAGTGAGTTCAGGACAGATACGCAGTATTTT. Its translation: CAISEFRTDTQYF.